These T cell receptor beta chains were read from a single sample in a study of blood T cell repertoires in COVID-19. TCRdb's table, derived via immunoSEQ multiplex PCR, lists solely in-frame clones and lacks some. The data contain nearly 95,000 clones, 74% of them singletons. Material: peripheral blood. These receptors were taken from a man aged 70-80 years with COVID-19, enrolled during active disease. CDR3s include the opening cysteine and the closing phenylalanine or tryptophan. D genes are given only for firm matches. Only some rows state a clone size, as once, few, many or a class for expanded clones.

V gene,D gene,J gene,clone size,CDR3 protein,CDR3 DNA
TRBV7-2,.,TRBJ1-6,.,CASSLRGRRTNSPLHF,TGTGCCAGCAGCTTAAGGGGGAGACGAACCAATTCACCCCTCCACTTT
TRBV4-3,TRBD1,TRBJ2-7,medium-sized,CASSQEDRVSQQYF,TGCGCCAGCAGCCAAGAAGACAGGGTTAGTCAGCAGTACTTC
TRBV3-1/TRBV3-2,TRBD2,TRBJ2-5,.,CASSQYKTSGFQETQYF,TGTGCCAGCAGCCAATACAAGACTAGCGGTTTCCAAGAGACCCAGTACTTC
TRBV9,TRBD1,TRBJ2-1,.,CASSVRQGAGNEQFF,TGTGCCAGCAGCGTACGTCAGGGGGCGGGGAATGAGCAGTTCTTC
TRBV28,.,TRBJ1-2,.,CASSSRGTYGYTF,TGTGCCAGCAGTTCAAGGGGGACATATGGCTACACCTTC
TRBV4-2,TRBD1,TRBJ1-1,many,CASSHDRGQRAEAFF,TGTGCCAGCAGCCACGACAGGGGGCAGAGGGCTGAAGCTTTCTTT
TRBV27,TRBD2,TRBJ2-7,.,CASSSPEAGAYEQYF,TGTGCCAGCAGTTCCCCAGAAGCGGGAGCGTACGAGCAGTACTTC
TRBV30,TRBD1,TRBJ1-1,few,CAWRVGGVTVDF,TGTGCCTGGAGAGTAGGGGGCGTTACCGTAGACTTT
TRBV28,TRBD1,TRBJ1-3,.,CASSLYPRGQGLNTIYF,TGTGCCAGCAGTTTATACCCCAGGGGGCAGGGATTAAACACCATATATTTT
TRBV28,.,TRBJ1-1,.,CASSSWRGGTEAFF,TGTGCCAGCAGCTCTTGGAGGGGGGGCACTGAAGCTTTCTTT
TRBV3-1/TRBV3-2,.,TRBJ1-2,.,CASSQDGRDPYYGYTF,TGTGCCAGCAGCCAAGACGGCAGGGATCCCTACTATGGCTACACCTTC
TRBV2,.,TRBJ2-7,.,CASNPRPTDRSRGEQYF,TGTGCCAGCAATCCAAGGCCCACTGACAGGTCTAGGGGGGAGCAGTACTTC
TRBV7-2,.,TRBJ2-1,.,CASSSAGVSYNEQFF,TGTGCCAGCAGCTCTGCAGGCGTCTCCTACAATGAGCAGTTCTTC
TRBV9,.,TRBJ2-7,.,CASSPQGGGYEQYF,TGTGCCAGCAGCCCCCAGGGGGGCGGCTACGAGCAGTACTTC
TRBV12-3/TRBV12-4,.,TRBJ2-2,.,CAIRQNTGELFF,TGTGCCATTAGACAGAACACCGGGGAGCTGTTTTTT
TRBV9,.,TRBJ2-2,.,CASSVVASANTGELFF,TGTGCCAGCAGCGTAGTGGCTAGCGCGAACACCGGGGAGCTGTTTTTT
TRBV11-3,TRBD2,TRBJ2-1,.,CASSLALAGVQFF,TGTGCCAGCAGTTTAGCCTTAGCGGGAGTTCAGTTCTTC
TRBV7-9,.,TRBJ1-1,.,CASTLQGNTEAFF,TGTGCCAGCACCCTACAGGGGAACACTGAAGCTTTCTTT
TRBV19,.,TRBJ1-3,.,CASSPGLRSGNTIYF,TGTGCCAGTAGCCCAGGACTGCGCTCTGGAAACACCATATATTTT
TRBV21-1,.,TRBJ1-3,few,CASSSRGNTIYF,TGTGCCAGCAGCTCACGGGGAAACACCATATATTTT
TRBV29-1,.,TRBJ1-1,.,CSALTGQSTEAFF,TGCAGCGCCTTGACCGGACAGAGCACTGAAGCTTTCTTT
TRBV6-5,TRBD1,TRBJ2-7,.,CASSSQGYEQYF,TGTGCCAGCAGTTCACAGGGGTACGAGCAGTACTTC
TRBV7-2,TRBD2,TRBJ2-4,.,CASSPGLAVVPGGF,TGTGCCAGCAGCCCGGGACTAGCGGTGGTGCCCGGGGGGTTC
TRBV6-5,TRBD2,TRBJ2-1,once,CASSPGGTYNEQFF,TGTGCCAGCTCCCCCGGGGGGACCTACAATGAGCAGTTCTTC
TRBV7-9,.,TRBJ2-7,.,CASSPPGRETYEQYF,TGTGCCAGCAGCCCACCTGGCAGGGAAACCTACGAGCAGTACTTC
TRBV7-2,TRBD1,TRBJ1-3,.,CASSLWTGTGNTIYF,TGTGCCAGCAGCCTGTGGACAGGGACTGGAAACACCATATATTTT
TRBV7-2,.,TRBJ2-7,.,CASSPLAVSYEQYF,TGTGCCAGCAGCCCATTAGCGGTATCCTACGAGCAGTACTTC
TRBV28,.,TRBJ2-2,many,CASSFTGLIDTGELFF,TGTGCCAGCAGTTTCACAGGGCTCATAGACACCGGGGAGCTGTTTTTT